What follows are 9 T cell receptor beta chains derived from one specimen sequenced in a study of beta chain features in type 1 diabetes (dated by TCRdb to 2016 to 2018). Receptor amplification or capture employed the immunoSEQ multiplex PCR assay. The entire isolated RNA was reverse transcribed using the High Capacity cDNA Reverse Transcription Kit, and thus expressed TCRB transcripts were sequenced. In TCRdb, the immuneACCESS table is reduced to in-frame sequences with V and J assigned. These tables do not hold every clone; where another copy was compared, an unresolved V gene accounts for under half, and the others remain unexplained. Present in this sample are more than 300,000 clones, over 9.5% of which were seen just once. The ten largest clones take up 0.017% of the sample. Material: naive CD4+ T cells from blood. According to the study, the label for this sample's cell subset or site signals: true naive CD4+ T cells. These receptors all come from a man between 18 and 29 years old in good health.

In this sample, this clone turned up a few times. This chain links TRBV18 with TRBJ2-7; a possible D gene is TRBD2 (5 bases). Germline V gene lookup returns CDR1 KGHSH and CDR2 LQKENI. V lost 5 bases, J lost 0 bases, and 14 bases lay in between. The CDR3 sequence is 15 residues long. The CDR3 DNA follows: TGTGCCAGCTCATCCACGAGCGGACTCTCCTACGAGCAGTACTTC. Translating it yields CASSSTSGLSYEQYF.

This chain joins TRBV7-2 and TRBJ1-2; 9 nucleotides agree with TRBD1. The CDR3 has 14 residues. Per germline, CDR1 SGHTA and CDR2 FQGNSA. V dropped 4 bases and J dropped 4; count of bases not matched to a gene: 4. CDR3: CASSSSDRGYGYTF. The CDR3 DNA is TGTGCCAGCAGCTCCTCGGACAGGGGCTATGGCTACACCTTC. Full variable domain (outside the CDR3, taken from reference TRBV7-2 and TRBJ1-2): GAGVSQSPSNKVTEKGKDVELRCDPISGHTALYWYRQSLGQGLEFLIYFQGNSAPDKSGLPSDRFSAERTGGSVSTLTIQRTQQEDSAVYLCASSSSDRGYGYTFGSGTRLTVV.

The chain employs TRBV18 and TRBJ2-1, with TRBD1 identical over 7 bases. Per the germline V gene, CDR1 is KGHSH and CDR2 is LQKENI. Trimming removed 3 bases from V and 6 bases from J; junction bases left unmatched: 2. This CDR3 contains 13 residues. The CDR3 nucleotides are TGTGCCAGCTCACCGGGGACAGTCAATGAGCAGTTCTTC. It is translated as CASSPGTVNEQFF.

This sequence joins TRBV7-2 and TRBJ2-3; TRBD2 matches at 8 bases. Losses at the gene ends were 6 bases for V and 2 bases for J; bases not matched to a gene: 4. This CDR3 has 14 residues. Germline V gene lookup returns CDR1 SGHTA and CDR2 FQGNSA. The CDR3 is CASRFSGVTDTQYF. The CDR3 DNA reads TGTGCCAGCAGATTTAGCGGGGTCACAGATACGCAGTATTTT. Looking up the rest from reference TRBV7-2 and TRBJ2-3 gives the full variable domain: GAGVSQSPSNKVTEKGKDVELRCDPISGHTALYWYRQSLGQGLEFLIYFQGNSAPDKSGLPSDRFSAERTGGSVSTLTIQRTQQEDSAVYLCASRFSGVTDTQYFGPGTRLTVL.

This clone has just a few counts. The chain has TRBV19 and TRBJ2-1; maybe TRBD2 (5 bases). There are 16 residues in the CDR3. Germline loops: CDR1 LNHDA, CDR2 SQIVND (reference sequence). V lost 3 bases and J lost 7, with 19 bases in between. This CDR3 reads CASSIQDLGGRNEQFF. For the CDR3, the DNA is TGTGCCAGTAGTATCCAGGACCTTGGAGGTCGGAATGAGCAGTTCTTC.

This rearrangement joins TRBV11-2 to TRBJ2-7; D gene ambiguous. Germline V gives CDR1 SGHAT, CDR2 FQNNGV. Trimming took 3 bases from V and 0 from J, leaving 12 bases between them. The length of the CDR3 is 15 residues. CDR3 bases: TGTGCCAGCAGCTTCGGAACTCGGAGCTCCTACGAGCAGTACTTC. Its protein is CASSFGTRSSYEQYF.

The V call is TRBV5-4, the J call TRBJ1-1; TRBD1 agrees at 8 bases. The CDR3 runs 12 residues. CDR1 is SGHNT and CDR2 is YYREEE in the germline V gene (reference sequence). V lost 5 bases to trimming and J lost 10 bases; unmatched junction nucleotides: 7. CDR3 sequence reads: CASRRTGTGAFF. In nucleotides, the CDR3 is TGTGCCAGCAGAAGGACAGGGACAGGAGCTTTCTTT.

The V call is TRBV30, the J call TRBJ2-1; 14 nucleotides match TRBD2. The length of the CDR3 is 20 residues. Trimming took 0 bases from V and 4 from J; bases not matched to a gene: 14. Germline V gene lookup returns CDR1 GTSNPN and CDR2 SVGIG (reference sequence). In DNA form, the CDR3 reads TGTGCCTGGAGTGTATACAGGGGACTAGCGGGGGAGATTTTATACAATGAGCAGTTCTTC. It specifies CAWSVYRGLAGEILYNEQFF.

In its sample, this clone was seen a few times. The J gene is TRBJ2-6, the V gene TRBV7-9, with D tentatively TRBD1 (6 bases). CDR3 length equals 17 residues. The germline gives CDR1 SEHNR, CDR2 FQNEAQ (reference sequence). V lost 8 bases and J 0 bases, leaving 17 bases between the germline ends. The DNA of the CDR3 is TGTGCCAGCTGCCAGGGGAAGGGTCTCTCTGGGGCCAACGTCCTGACTTTC. Its protein product is CASCQGKGLSGANVLTF. Full variable domain (remainder filled in from reference TRBV7-9 and TRBJ2-6): DTGVSQNPRHKITKRGQNVTFRCDPISEHNRLYWYRQTLGQGPEFLTYFQNEAQLEKSRLLSDRFSAERPKGSFSTLEIQRTEQGDSAMYLCASCQGKGLSGANVLTFGAGSRLTVL.